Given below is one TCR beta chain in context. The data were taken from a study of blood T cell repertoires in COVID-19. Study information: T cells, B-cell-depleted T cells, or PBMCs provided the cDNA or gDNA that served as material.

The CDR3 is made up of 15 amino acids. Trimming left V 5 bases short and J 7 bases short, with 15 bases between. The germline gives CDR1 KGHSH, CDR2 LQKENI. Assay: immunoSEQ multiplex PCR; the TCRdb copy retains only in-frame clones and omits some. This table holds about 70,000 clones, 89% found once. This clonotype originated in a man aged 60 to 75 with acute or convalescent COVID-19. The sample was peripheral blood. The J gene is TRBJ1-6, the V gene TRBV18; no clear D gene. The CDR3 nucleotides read TGTGCCAGCTCAAACCTGGACTTCTGGAATTCACCCCTCCACTTT. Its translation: CASSNLDFWNSPLHF.